These 2 T cell receptor beta chains share one sample of origin, sequenced in a study of cytomegalovirus exposure and HLA in healthy donors. The PCR had 60 Vbeta and 13 Jbeta primers. Generated by immunoSEQ multiplex PCR, the TCRdb table keeps only in-frame clones and is missing some. The sample records about 100,000 clones, around 80% being singletons. The sample was PBMCs. Receptor source: a man aged 25 to 40 in good health and CMV-seronegative.

The rearrangement joins TRBV7-9 to TRBJ2-1, with a tentative D call TRBD2 (6 bases). Germline-derived CDR1 and CDR2 are SEHNR and FQNEAQ (reference sequence). V dropped 5 bases and J dropped 7 bases, with 18 bases sitting between them. The length of the CDR3 is 15 residues. The CDR3 spells CASSPPPLGGNEQFF. DNA for the CDR3: TGTGCCAGCAGCCCACCTCCCCTTGGGGGGAATGAGCAGTTCTTC. The variable domain in full, completed from reference TRBV7-9 and TRBJ2-1, reads DTGVSQNPRHKITKRGQNVTFRCDPISEHNRLYWYRQTLGQGPEFLTYFQNEAQLEKSRLLSDRFSAERPKGSFSTLEIQRTEQGDSAMYLCASSPPPLGGNEQFFGPGTRLTVL.

The chain has TRBV29-1 and TRBJ2-1, with TRBD1 matching 8 bases. Trimming took 7 bases from V and 8 from J; bases not matched to a gene: 19. The CDR3 sequence is 16 residues long. CDR1 SQVTM and CDR2 ANQGSEA come from the germline V gene. This CDR3 reads CSGLGLPGGRVDEQFF. In DNA, the CDR3 is TGCAGCGGCCTTGGGTTACCAGGGGGCAGGGTCGATGAGCAGTTCTTC.